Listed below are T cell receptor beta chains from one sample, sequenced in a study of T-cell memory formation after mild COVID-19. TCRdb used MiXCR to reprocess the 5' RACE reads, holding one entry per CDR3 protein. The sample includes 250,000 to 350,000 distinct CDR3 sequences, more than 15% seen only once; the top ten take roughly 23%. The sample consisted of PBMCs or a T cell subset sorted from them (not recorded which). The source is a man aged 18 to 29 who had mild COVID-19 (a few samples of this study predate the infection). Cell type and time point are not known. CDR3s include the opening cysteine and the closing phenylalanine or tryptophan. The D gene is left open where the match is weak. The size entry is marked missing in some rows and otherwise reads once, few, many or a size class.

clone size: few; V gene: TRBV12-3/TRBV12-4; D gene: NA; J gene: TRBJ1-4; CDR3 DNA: TGTGCCAGCAGTTTGTTACCCTCGCCGAATGAAAAACTGTTTTTT; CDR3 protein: CASSLLPSPNEKLFF
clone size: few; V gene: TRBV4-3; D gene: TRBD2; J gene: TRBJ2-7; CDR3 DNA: TGCGCCAGCAGCCTCGGACTAGCGGGGAATATTCCCTACGAGCAGTACTTC; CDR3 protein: CASSLGLAGNIPYEQYF
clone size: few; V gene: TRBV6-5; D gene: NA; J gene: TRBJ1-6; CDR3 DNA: TGTGCCAGCAGTTACTCGATGTGGAGCCGGGATAATTCACCCCTCCACTTT; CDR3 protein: CASSYSMWSRDNSPLHF
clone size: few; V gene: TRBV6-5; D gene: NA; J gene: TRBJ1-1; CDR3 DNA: TGTGCCAGCAGTGAATCGGACACGGGGAACACTGAAGCTTTCTTT; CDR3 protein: CASSESDTGNTEAFF
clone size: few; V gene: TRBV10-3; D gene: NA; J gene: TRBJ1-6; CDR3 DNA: TGTGCCATCAGTGAAGAACGGGAGAGCTCCTATAATTCACCCCTCCACTTT; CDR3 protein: CAISEERESSYNSPLHF
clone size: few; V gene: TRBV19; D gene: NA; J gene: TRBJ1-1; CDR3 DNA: TGTGCCAGTAGTCCGGGCAAATTGGGGCGGGGCACTGAAGCTTTCTTT; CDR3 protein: CASSPGKLGRGTEAFF
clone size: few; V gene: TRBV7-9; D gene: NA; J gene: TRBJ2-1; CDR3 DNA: TGTGCCAGCAGCCGCAGGGGACCTAACAACAATGAGCAGTTCTTC; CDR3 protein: CASSRRGPNNNEQFF
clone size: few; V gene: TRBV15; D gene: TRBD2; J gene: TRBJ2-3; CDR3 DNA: TGTGCCACCAGCAGAGAGACGGGGGGGCGGACAGATACGCAGTATTTT; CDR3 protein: CATSRETGGRTDTQYF
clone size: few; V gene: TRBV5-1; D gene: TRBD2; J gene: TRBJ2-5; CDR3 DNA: TGCGCCAGCAGCCCATGGCGGGGGGTTCAAGAGACCCAGTACTTC; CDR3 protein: CASSPWRGVQETQYF
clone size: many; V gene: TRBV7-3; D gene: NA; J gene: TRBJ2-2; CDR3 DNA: TGTGCCAGCAGCTTACGGGCTACCGCGAACACCGGGGAGCTGTTTTTT; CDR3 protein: CASSLRATANTGELFF
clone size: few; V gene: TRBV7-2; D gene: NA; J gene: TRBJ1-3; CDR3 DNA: TGTGCCAGCAGCTTACAGTCTGGAAACACCATATATTTT; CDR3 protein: CASSLQSGNTIYF
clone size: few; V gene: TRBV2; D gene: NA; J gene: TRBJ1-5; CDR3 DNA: TGTGCCAGCAGTACAGGGTTTCAGCCCCAGCATTTT; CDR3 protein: CASSTGFQPQHF
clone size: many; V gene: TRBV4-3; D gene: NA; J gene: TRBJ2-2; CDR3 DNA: TGCGCCAGCAGCCCTGCCAGGGACCTTGGGCGGAATCCGAACACCGGGGAGCTGTTTTTT; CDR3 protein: CASSPARDLGRNPNTGELFF
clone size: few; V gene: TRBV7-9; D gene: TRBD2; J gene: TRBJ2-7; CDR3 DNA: TGTGCCAGCAGCTCGATCCCGGGACTACCTCTGGAGCAGTACTTC; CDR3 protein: CASSSIPGLPLEQYF
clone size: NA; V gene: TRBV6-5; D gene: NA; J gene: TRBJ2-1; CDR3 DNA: TGTGCCAGCAGCCACGGGCCCCCGGGGGGCGGCAATGAGCAGTTCTTC; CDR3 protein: CASSHGPPGGGNEQFF
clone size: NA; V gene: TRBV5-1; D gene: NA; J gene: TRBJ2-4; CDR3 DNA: TGCGCCAGCAGCTTGGGTAGGGGGGGAGCCAAAAACATTCAGTACTTC; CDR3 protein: CASSLGRGGAKNIQYF
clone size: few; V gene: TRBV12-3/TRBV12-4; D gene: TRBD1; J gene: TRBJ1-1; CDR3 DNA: TGTGCCAGCAGTTCATTGACAGGGGTTCTGAACACTGAAGCTTTCTTT; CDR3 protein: CASSSLTGVLNTEAFF
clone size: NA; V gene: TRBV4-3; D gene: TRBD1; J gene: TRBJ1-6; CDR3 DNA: TGCGCCACCTCGACAGGGAATAATTCACCCCTCCACTTT; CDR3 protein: CATSTGNNSPLHF
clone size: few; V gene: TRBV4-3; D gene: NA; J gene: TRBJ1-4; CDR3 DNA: TGCGCCAGCAGCCAAGATCGACAGGTCGGGAATGAAAAACTGTTTTTT; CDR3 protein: CASSQDRQVGNEKLFF
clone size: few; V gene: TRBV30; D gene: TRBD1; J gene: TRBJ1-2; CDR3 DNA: TGTGCCTGGGCAGACAGGGAGTTCTATGGCTACACCTTC; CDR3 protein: CAWADREFYGYTF
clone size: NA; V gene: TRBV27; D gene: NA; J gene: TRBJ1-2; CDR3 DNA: TGTGCCAGCAGTTTATTTCTGGGGGCACCGGGCTACACCTTC; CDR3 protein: CASSLFLGAPGYTF
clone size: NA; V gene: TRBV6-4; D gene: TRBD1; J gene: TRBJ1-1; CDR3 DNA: TGTGCCAGCAGTGATAACTGTCGTAAAGGACAGGGGAACACTGAAGCTTTCTTT; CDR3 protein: CASSDNCRKGQGNTEAFF
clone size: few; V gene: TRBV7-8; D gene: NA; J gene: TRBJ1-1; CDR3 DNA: TGTGCCAGCAGCTCACGATCCAATGTGAACACTGAAGCTTTCTTT; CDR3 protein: CASSSRSNVNTEAFF
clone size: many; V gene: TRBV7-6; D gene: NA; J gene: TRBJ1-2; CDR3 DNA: TGTGCCAGCAGCTCCGTGGGGGCTCATGGCTACACCTTC; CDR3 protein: CASSSVGAHGYTF
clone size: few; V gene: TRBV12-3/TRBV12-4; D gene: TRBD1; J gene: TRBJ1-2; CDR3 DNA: TGTGCCAGCAGTTTTCGGCGACAGGGGATGGGATCTGGCTACACCTTC; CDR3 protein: CASSFRRQGMGSGYTF
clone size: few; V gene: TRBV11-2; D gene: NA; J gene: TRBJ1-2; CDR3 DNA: TGTGCCAGCAGCCCCCTGAGACAGAACTATGGCTACACCTTC; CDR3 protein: CASSPLRQNYGYTF
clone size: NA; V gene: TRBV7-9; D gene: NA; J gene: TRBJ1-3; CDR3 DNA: TGTGCCAGCAGCTTAGTGGGGACTCGGGGAAAGGACACCATATATTTT; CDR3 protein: CASSLVGTRGKDTIYF
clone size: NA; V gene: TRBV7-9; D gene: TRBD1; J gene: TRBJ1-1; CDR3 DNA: TGTGCCAGCAGTACCGGGACAGCCCCGTACCCTTTCTTT; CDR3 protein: CASSTGTAPYPFF
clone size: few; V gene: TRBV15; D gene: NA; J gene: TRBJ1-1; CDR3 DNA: TGTGCCACCAGCAGAGTTGTGGGGTCCACTGAAGCTTTCTTT; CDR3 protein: CATSRVVGSTEAFF
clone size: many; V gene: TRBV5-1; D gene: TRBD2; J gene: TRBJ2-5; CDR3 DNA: TGCGCCAGCAGCTTCAGTGCTAGCGGGGCGGAGACCCAGTACTTC; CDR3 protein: CASSFSASGAETQYF
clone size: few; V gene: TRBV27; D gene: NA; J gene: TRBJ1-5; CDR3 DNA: TGTGCCAGCAGTTATCCCATTCGGCGCAATCAGCCCCAGCATTTT; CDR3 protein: CASSYPIRRNQPQHF
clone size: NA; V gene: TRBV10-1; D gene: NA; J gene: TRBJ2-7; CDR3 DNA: TGCGCCAGCAGTGAATCCGGGCTTCCCTACGAGCAGTACTTC; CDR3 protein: CASSESGLPYEQYF
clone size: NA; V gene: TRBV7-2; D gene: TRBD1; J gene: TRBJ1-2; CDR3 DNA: TGTGCCAGCAGCAACGTCCCGGGACAGGCATATAATAGTAATGGCTACACCTTC; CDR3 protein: CASSNVPGQAYNSNGYTF
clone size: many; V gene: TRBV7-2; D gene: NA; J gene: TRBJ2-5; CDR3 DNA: TGTGCCAGCAGTGCCACTAGCTTGGAGACCCAGTACTTC; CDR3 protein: CASSATSLETQYF
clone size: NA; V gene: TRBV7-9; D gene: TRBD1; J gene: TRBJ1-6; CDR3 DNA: TGTGCCAGCAGCGTACGACAGGGGAACAATTCACCCCTCCACTTT; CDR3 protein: CASSVRQGNNSPLHF
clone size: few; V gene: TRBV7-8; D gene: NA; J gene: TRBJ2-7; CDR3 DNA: TGTGCCAGCAGCCCGGAAGACAGAGCCTACGAGCAGTACTTC; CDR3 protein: CASSPEDRAYEQYF
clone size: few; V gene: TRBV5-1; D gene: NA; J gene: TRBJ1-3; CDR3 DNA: TGCGCCAGCAGCTTGGAAAATTATGCTGGAAACACCATATATTTT; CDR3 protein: CASSLENYAGNTIYF
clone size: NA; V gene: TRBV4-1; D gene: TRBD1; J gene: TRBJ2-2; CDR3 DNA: TGCGCCAGCAGCCAAGGGACAGGTATCACCGGGGAGCTGTTTTTT; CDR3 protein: CASSQGTGITGELFF
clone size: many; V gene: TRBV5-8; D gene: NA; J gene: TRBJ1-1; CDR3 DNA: TGTGCCAGCAGCTTGGAGCCCGGGAACACTGAAGCTTTCTTT; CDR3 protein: CASSLEPGNTEAFF
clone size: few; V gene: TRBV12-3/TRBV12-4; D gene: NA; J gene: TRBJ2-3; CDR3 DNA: TGTGCCAGCAGTCCTACCTTTACAGATACGCAGTATTTT; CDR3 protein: CASSPTFTDTQYF
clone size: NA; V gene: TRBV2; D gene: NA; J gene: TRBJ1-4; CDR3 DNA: TGTGCCAGCAGTAGGCGGACAGTTAATGAAAAACTGTTTTTT; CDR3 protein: CASSRRTVNEKLFF
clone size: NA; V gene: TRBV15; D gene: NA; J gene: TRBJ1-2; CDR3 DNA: TGTGCCACCAGCAGACTAGGGGGATACTATGGCTACACCTTC; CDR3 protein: CATSRLGGYYGYTF